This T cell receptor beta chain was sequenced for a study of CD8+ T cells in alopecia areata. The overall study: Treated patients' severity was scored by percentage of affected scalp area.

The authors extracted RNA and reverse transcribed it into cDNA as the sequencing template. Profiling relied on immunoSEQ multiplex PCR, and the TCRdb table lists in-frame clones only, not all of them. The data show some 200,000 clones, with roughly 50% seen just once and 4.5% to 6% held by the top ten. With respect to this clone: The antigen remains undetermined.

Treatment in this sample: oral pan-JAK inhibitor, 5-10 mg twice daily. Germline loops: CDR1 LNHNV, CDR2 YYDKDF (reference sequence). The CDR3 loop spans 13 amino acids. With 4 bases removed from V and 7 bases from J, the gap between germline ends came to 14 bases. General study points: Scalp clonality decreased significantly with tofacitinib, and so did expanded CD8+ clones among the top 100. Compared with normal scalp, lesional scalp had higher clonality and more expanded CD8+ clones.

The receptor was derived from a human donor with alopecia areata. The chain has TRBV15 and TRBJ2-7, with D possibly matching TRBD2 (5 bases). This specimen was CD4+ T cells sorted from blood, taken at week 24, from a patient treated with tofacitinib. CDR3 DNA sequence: TGTGCCACCAGCACCGGACTGGCTTGGGAGCAGTACTTC. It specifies CATSTGLAWEQYF.